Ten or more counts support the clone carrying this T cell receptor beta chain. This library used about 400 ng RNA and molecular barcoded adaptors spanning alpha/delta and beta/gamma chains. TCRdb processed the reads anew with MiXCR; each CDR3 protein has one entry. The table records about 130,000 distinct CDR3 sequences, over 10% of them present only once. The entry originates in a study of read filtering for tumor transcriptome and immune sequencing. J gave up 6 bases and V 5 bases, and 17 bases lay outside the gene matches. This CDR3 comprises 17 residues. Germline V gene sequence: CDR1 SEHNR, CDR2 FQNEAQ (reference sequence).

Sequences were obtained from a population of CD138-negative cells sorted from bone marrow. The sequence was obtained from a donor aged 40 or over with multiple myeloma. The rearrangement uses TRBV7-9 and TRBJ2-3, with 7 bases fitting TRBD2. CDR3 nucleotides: TGTGCCAGCAGCGTCGACTCGGGACTAAGGATAGAGGATACGCAGTATTTT. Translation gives CASSVDSGLRIEDTQYF.